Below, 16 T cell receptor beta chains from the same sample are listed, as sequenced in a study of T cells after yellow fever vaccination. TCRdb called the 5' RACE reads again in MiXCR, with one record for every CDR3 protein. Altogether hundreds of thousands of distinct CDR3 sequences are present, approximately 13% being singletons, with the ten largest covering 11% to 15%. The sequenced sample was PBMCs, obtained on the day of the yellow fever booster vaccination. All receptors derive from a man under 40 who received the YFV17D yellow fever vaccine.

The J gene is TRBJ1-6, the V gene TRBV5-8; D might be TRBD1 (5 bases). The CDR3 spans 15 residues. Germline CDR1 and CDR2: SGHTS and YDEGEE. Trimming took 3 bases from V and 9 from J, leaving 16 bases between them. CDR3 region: CASSSGARVTSPLHF. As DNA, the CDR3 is TGTGCCAGCAGCTCCGGTGCCAGGGTTACTTCACCCCTCCACTTT.

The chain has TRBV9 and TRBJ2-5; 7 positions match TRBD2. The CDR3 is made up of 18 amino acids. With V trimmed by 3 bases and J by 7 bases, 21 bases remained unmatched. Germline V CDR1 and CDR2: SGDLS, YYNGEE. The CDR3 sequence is CASSADLFGGSGTRTQYF. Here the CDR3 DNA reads TGTGCCAGCAGCGCCGATCTGTTCGGCGGGAGCGGTACTCGGACCCAGTACTTC. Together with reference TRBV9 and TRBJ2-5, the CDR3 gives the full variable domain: DSGVTQTPKHLITATGQRVTLRCSPRSGDLSVYWYQQSLDQGLQFLIQYYNGEERAKGNILERFSAQQFPDLHSELNLSSLELGDSALYFCASSADLFGGSGTRTQYFGPGTRLLVL.

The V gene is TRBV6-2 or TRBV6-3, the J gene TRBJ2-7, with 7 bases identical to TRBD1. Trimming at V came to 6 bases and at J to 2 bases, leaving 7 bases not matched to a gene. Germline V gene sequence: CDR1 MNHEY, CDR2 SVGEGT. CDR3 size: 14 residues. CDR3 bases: TGTGCCAGCAGAAAAATCGGGACAGCCTACGAGCAGTACTTC. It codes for CASRKIGTAYEQYF.

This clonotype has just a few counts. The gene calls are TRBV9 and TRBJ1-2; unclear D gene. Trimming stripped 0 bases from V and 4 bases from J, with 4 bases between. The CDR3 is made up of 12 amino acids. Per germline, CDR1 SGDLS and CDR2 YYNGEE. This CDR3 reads CASSVVGYGYTF. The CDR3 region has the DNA TGTGCCAGCAGCGTAGTAGGCTATGGCTACACCTTC.

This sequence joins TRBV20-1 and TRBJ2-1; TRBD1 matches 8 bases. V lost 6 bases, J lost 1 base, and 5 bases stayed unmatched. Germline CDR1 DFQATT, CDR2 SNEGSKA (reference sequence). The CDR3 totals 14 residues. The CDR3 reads CSARTGISYNEQFF. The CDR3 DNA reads TGCAGTGCCAGGACAGGGATATCCTACAATGAGCAGTTCTTC.

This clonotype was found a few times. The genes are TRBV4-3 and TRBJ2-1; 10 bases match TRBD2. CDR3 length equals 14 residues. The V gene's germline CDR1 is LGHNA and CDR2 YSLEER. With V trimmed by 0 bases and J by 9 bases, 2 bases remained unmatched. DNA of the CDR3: TGCGCCAGCAGCCAAGATAAGCGGGAGGGTGAGCAGTTCTTC. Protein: CASSQDKREGEQFF.

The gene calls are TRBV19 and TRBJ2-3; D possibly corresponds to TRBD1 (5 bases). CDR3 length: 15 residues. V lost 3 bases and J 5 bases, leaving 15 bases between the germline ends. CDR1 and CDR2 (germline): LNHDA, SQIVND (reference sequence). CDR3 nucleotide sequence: TGTGCCAGTAGTATGTTGACAGCACCTTTAGATACGCAGTATTTT. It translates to CASSMLTAPLDTQYF.

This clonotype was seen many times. The chain's CDR3 is CASRRDRVVIDEQFF. The CDR3 bases are TGCGCCAGCAGGCGCGACAGGGTGGTTATCGATGAGCAGTTCTTC. The V and J genes are TRBV5-1 and TRBJ2-1, with 7 bases lining up with TRBD1. Germline CDR1 and CDR2: SGHRS and YFSETQ. CDR3 length: 15 residues. The junction had 13 bases not matched to a gene; V was cut back by 5 bases and J by 8 bases. Together with reference TRBV5-1 and TRBJ2-1, the CDR3 gives the full variable domain: KAGVTQTPRYLIKTRGQQVTLSCSPISGHRSVSWYQQTPGQGLQFLFEYFSETQRNKGNFPGRFSGRQFSNSRSEMNVSTLELGDSALYLCASRRDRVVIDEQFFGPGTRLTVL.

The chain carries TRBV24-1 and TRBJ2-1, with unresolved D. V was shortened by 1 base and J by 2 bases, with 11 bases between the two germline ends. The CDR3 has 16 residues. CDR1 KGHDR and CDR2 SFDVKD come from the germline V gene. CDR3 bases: TGTGCCACCAGTGATTTAGTTGCAGAAACCTACAATGAGCAGTTCTTC. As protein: CATSDLVAETYNEQFF.

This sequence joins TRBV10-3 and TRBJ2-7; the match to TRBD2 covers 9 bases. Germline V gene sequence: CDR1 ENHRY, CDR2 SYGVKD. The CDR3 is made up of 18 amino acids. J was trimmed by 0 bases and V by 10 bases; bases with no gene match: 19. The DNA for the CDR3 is TGTGCCACCAGAGGCCTCTGGACTAGCGAAACCAGCTCCTACGAGCAGTACTTC. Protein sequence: CATRGLWTSETSSYEQYF.

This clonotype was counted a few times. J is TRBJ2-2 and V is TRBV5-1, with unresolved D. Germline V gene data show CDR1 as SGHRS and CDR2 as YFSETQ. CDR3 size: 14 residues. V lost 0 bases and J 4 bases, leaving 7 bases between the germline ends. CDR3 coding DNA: TGCGCCAGCAGCTTGGCCATGGGCACCGGGGAGCTGTTTTTT. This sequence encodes CASSLAMGTGELFF.

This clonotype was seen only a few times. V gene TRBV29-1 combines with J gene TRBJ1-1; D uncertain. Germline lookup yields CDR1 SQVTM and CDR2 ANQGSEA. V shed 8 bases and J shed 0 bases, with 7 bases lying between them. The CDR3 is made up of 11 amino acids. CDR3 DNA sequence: TGCAGCTTGCGAGTGAACACTGAAGCTTTCTTT. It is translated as CSLRVNTEAFF.

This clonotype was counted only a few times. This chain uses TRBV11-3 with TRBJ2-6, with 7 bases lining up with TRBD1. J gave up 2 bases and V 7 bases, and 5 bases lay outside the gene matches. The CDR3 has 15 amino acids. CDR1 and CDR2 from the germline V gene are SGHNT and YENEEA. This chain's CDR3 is CASMSQGTGANVLTF. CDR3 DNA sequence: TGTGCCAGCATGTCACAGGGGACTGGGGCCAACGTCCTGACTTTC.

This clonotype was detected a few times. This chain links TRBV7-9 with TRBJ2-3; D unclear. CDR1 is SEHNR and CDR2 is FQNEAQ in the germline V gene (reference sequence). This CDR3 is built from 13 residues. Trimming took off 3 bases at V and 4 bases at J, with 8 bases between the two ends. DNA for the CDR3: TGTGCCAGCAGCTTGGATCCCTCAGATACGCAGTATTTT. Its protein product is CASSLDPSDTQYF.

The CDR3 spells CATSRDGGQIETQYF. The CDR3 region has the DNA TGTGCCACCAGCAGAGATGGGGGACAGATAGAGACCCAGTACTTC. This chain uses TRBV15 with TRBJ2-5; 7 nucleotides align to TRBD1. CDR3 size: 15 residues. Per germline, CDR1 LNHNV and CDR2 YYDKDF (reference sequence). Trimming at V came to 0 bases and at J to 4 bases, leaving 5 bases not matched to a gene.

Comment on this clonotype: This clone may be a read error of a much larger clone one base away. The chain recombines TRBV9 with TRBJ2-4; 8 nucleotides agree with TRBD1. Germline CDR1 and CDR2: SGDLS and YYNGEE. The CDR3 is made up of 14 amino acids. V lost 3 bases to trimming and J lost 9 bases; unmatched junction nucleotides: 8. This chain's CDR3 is CASSGGVTGVIQYF. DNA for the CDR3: TGTGCCAGCAGCGGCGGGGTGACAGGGGTCATTCAGTACTTC.